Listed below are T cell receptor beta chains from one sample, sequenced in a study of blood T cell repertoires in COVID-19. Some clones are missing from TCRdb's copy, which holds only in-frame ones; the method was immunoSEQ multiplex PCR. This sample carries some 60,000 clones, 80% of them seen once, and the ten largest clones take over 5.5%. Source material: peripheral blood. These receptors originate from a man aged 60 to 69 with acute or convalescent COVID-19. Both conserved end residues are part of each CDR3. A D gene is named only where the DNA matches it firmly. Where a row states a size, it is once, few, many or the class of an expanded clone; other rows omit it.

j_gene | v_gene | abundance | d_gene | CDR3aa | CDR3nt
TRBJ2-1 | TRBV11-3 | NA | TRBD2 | CASSLGVAGDYNEQFF | TGTGCCAGCAGCTTAGGGGTTGCGGGGGATTACAATGAGCAGTTCTTC
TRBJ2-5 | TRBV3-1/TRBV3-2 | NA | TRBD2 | CASSQGTSGGPGLGTQYF | TGTGCCAGCAGCCAAGGGACTAGCGGGGGCCCCGGGCTCGGGACCCAGTACTTC
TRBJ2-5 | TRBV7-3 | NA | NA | CASSLRQEETQYF | TGTGCCAGCAGCCTCCGACAGGAGGAGACCCAGTACTTC
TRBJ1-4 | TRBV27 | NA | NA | CASSVRPRGATNEKLFF | TGTGCCAGCTCCGTACGTCCTCGCGGAGCAACTAATGAAAAACTGTTTTTT
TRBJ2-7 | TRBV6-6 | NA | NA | CATNRGGYYEQYF | TGTGCCACCAACAGGGGGGGCTACTACGAGCAGTACTTC
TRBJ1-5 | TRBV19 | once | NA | CASSAGTSGGQPQHF | TGTGCCAGTAGTGCCGGGACTTCTGGGGGGCAGCCCCAGCATTTT
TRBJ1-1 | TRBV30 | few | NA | CAWSPPGEAFF | TGTGCCTGGAGCCCCCCAGGTGAAGCTTTCTTT
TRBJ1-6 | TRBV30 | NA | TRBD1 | CAYQTGVGSSPLHF | TGTGCCTACCAAACAGGGGTTGGGAGTTCACCCCTCCACTTT
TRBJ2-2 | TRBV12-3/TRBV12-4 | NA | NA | CASRTYTGELFF | TGTGCCAGCAGAACATACACCGGGGAGCTGTTTTTT
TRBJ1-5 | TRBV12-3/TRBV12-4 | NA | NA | CASSSNQPQHF | TGTGCCAGCAGTTCAAATCAGCCCCAGCATTTT
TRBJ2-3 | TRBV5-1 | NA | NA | CASSLNPAADTQYF | TGCGCCAGCAGCTTGAATCCCGCGGCAGATACGCAGTATTTT
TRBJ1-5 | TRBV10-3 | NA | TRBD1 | CAISESTGANNQPQHF | TGTGCCATCAGTGAGTCGACAGGGGCAAACAATCAGCCCCAGCATTTT
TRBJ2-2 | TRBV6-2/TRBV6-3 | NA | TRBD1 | CASSSGTGVTGELFF | TGTGCCAGCAGCTCCGGGACAGGGGTAACCGGGGAGCTGTTTTTT
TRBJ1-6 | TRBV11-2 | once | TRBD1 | CASSSRGQQNSPLHF | TGTGCCAGCAGCTCGAGGGGGCAGCAGAATTCACCCCTCCACTTT
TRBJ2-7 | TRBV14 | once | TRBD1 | CASSQGQGKYEQYF | TGTGCCAGCAGCCAGGGACAGGGGAAGTACGAGCAGTACTTC
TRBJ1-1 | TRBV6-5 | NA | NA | CASSSRRTQNTEAFF | TGTGCCAGCAGTTCTCGACGGACTCAGAACACTGAAGCTTTCTTT
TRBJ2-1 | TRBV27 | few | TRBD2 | CASHKAGGGQFF | TGTGCCAGCCACAAAGCGGGGGGAGGGCAGTTCTTC
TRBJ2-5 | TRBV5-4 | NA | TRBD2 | CASSHAGGQETQYF | TGTGCCAGCAGCCACGCGGGGGGCCAAGAGACCCAGTACTTC
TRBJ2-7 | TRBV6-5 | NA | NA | CASSLHMEGSEQYF | TGTGCCAGCAGTCTCCACATGGAGGGGAGCGAGCAGTACTTC
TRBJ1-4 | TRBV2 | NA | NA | CASRGDRREKLFF | TGTGCCAGCAGGGGAGACAGGCGTGAAAAACTGTTTTTT
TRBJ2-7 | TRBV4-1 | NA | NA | CASSQDTGGLYEQYF | TGCGCCAGCAGCCAAGACACCGGGGGACTTTACGAGCAGTACTTC
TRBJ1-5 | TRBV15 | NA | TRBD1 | CATSTTGDQPQHF | TGTGCCACCAGCACGACAGGGGATCAGCCCCAGCATTTT
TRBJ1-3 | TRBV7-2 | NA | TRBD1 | CASSLTGVNTIYF | TGTGCCAGCAGTTTGACAGGGGTAAACACCATATATTTT
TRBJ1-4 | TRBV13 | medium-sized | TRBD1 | CASSSQGTGNEKLFF | TGTGCCAGCAGCTCCCAGGGGACAGGGAATGAAAAACTGTTTTTT
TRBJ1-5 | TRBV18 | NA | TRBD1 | CASSPPGQGATQHF | TGTGCCAGCTCACCCCCGGGACAGGGAGCCACCCAGCATTTT
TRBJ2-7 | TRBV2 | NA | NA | CASNPGGRYEQYF | TGTGCCAGCAACCCGGGGGGCAGGTACGAGCAGTACTTC
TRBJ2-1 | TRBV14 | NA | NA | CASSQETPLWNEQFF | TGTGCCAGCAGCCAAGAAACTCCCCTCTGGAATGAGCAGTTCTTC
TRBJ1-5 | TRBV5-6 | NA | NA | CASRPDSAPNGNQPQHF | TGTGCCAGCAGACCCGACTCCGCCCCGAACGGCAATCAGCCCCAGCATTTT
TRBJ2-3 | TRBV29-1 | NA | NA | CSGLITDTQYF | TGCAGCGGCCTAATTACAGATACGCAGTATTTT
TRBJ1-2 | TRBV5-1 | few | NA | CASSPSGADYGYTF | TGCGCCAGCAGCCCGAGCGGGGCAGACTATGGCTACACCTTC
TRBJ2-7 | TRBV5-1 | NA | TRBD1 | CASSGGDRGPYEQYF | TGCGCCAGCAGCGGGGGGGACAGGGGTCCCTACGAGCAGTACTTC
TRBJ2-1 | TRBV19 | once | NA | CASSITQVNNEQFF | TGTGCCAGTAGTATAACGCAGGTCAACAATGAGCAGTTCTTC
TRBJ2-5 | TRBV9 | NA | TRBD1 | CASSVLTGGETQYF | TGTGCCAGCAGCGTTCTCACAGGGGGCGAGACCCAGTACTTC
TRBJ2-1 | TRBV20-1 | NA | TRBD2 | CSASLLAGGQESYNEQFF | TGCAGTGCTAGTTTGCTAGCGGGCGGCCAGGAGTCCTACAATGAGCAGTTCTTC
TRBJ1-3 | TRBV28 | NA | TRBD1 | CASSTTGGNTIYF | TGTGCCAGCAGTACGACAGGGGGAAACACCATATATTTT
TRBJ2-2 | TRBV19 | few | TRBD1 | CASSYRRQGMGTGELFF | TGTGCCAGTAGTTACCGGAGACAGGGAATGGGCACCGGGGAGCTGTTTTTT
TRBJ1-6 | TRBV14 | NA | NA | CASSPAGLNSPLHF | TGTGCCAGCAGCCCGGCAGGGCTAAATTCACCCCTCCACTTT
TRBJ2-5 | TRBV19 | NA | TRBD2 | CASSFRAGGEETQYF | TGTGCCAGTAGTTTCCGAGCGGGGGGGGAAGAGACCCAGTACTTC
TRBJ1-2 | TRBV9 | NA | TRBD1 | CASSSRQGVYGYTF | TGTGCCAGCAGTTCGCGACAGGGCGTCTATGGCTACACCTTC
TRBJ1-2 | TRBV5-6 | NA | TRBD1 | CASIGQGRDYGYTF | TGTGCCAGCATAGGACAGGGAAGAGACTATGGCTACACCTTC
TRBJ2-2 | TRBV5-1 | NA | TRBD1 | CASSLEGGANTGELFF | TGCGCCAGCAGCTTGGAAGGGGGCGCGAACACCGGGGAGCTGTTTTTT
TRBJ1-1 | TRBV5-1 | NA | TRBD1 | CASSLVQGAGTEAFF | TGCGCCAGCAGCTTGGTACAGGGGGCTGGCACTGAAGCTTTCTTT
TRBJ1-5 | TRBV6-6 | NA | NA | CASGTGGGQPQHF | TGTGCCAGCGGAACAGGTGGTGGTCAGCCCCAGCATTTT
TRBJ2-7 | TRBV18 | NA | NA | CASSPGSGLREQYF | TGTGCCAGCTCCCCCGGAAGCGGGCTGCGCGAGCAGTACTTC
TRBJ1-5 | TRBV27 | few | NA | CASSSSGNQPQHF | TGTGCCAGCAGTTCCTCGGGCAATCAGCCCCAGCATTTT
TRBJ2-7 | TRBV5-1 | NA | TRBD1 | CASSFESTGGGEQYF | TGCGCCAGCAGCTTCGAATCGACAGGGGGCGGAGAGCAGTACTTC
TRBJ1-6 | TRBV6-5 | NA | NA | CASSYEKNSPLHF | TGTGCCAGCAGTTACGAGAAGAATTCACCCCTCCACTTT
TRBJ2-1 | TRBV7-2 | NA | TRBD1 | CASSSDRATGNEKFF | TGTGCCAGCAGCTCTGACCGAGCGACAGGGAACGAAAAGTTCTTC
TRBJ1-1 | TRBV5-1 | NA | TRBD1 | CASSLQTGSTEAFF | TGCGCCAGCAGCCTCCAGACAGGGTCCACTGAAGCTTTCTTT
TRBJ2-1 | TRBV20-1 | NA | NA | CSASWRGPHNEQFF | TGCAGTGCTAGTTGGCGGGGGCCACACAATGAGCAGTTCTTC
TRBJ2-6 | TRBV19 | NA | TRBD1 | CASRDRNSGANVLTF | TGTGCCAGCCGGGACAGGAACTCTGGGGCCAACGTCCTGACTTTC
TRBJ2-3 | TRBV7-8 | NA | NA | CASSLAADTQYF | TGTGCCAGCAGCTTAGCCGCAGATACGCAGTATTTT
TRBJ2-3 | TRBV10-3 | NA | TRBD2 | CAITHSGSSTDTQYF | TGTGCCATCACCCACAGCGGGAGTAGCACAGATACGCAGTATTTT
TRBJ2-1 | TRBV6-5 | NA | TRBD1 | CASSYSTGGRTSRFF | TGTGCCAGCAGTTACTCGACAGGGGGGCGGACTTCGAGGTTCTTC
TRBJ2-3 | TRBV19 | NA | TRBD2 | CASQAIAIAGGTDTQYF | TGTGCCAGCCAAGCTATCGCAATAGCGGGGGGCACAGATACGCAGTATTTT
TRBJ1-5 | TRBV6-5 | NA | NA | CATQGVGQPQHF | TGTGCCACCCAAGGGGTTGGTCAGCCCCAGCATTTT
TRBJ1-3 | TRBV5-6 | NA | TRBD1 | CASSATGAGTGNTIYF | TGTGCCAGCAGCGCCACAGGGGCTGGGACTGGAAACACCATATATTTT
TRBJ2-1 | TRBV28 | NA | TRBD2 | CASSPLAGGLGEQFF | TGTGCCAGCAGTCCACTAGCGGGGGGTCTTGGGGAGCAGTTCTTC
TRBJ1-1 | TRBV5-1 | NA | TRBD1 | CASSQRTGSVEAFF | TGCGCCAGCAGTCAAAGGACAGGGTCGGTTGAAGCTTTCTTT
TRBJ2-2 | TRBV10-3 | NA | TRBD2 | CATRLQGRGVELFF | TGTGCCACTCGACTCCAGGGGCGGGGGGTGGAGCTGTTTTTT